The present TCR beta chain was sequenced within a study of blood T cell repertoires in COVID-19 (dated by TCRdb to the early 2020s). Regarding the study in general: Collaborator samples came from the United States, Italy and Spain and covered acute and convalescent phases of COVID-19. The material from the prospective study consisted of cDNA or gDNA derived from T cells, B-cell-depleted T cells, or PBMCs. The dataset comprised deeply sampled blood TCRbeta repertoires from subjects exposed to, actively infected with, or recovered from COVID-19. The repertoires were made available in a free public database intended to serve as a resource for research on the immune response to SARS-CoV-2. Samples came from the ongoing ImmuneRACE study (first 160 participants) plus 1,254 subjects from 6 global collaborators. Sample metadata almost always included a de-identified subject ID, COVID-19 status, age in years and sex. HLA class I and class II types, where available, came from metadata supplied by the sample provider rather than from assay-based typing.

TCRbeta CDR3 regions were amplified from genomic DNA by means of the immunoSEQ Assay, a bias-controlled multiplex PCR. Concerning the study's data processing: Nucleated cell counts per sample were estimated from amplification of reference gene primers within the assay. To quantify the absolute abundance of each unique TCRbeta CDR3 rearrangement, sequence reads were collapsed and filtered. For each sample, productive Simpson clonality was calculated as the square root of Simpson's diversity index across productive rearrangements. As stored in TCRdb, this immuneACCESS dataset retains in-frame rearrangements with V and J assigned. A fraction of the clones does not appear; measured against another copy, unresolved V genes explain less than half of the discrepancy, and the remainder lacks a known reason. Clone size and the V and J calls come from that table; the DNA yielded D and trimming. Across this sample there are 70,000 to 75,000 clones, with about four fifths seen only once. The top ten constitute approximately 22% of the sample.

With respect to this clone: What antigen it recognizes has not been identified. No qualities accompany the bases; no much larger clone lies one base away.

Beyond this particular receptor, the publication reports: Clinical and demographic metadata were provided uncurated, with the amount varying by source and participant.

Whole blood was collected in K2EDTA tubes by collaborating institutions according to the institutions' own protocols. For TCRbeta analysis, collaborators shipped samples as frozen whole blood, isolated PBMCs, or DNA extracted from either of those sample types. V and J lose 4 bases and 3 bases, and a span of 21 bases separates them. The CDR3 covers 17 residues, taking in both the cysteine and the phenylalanine. The kept DNA is CDR3 alone, 51 bases in frame from the first base. The germline V gene encodes CDR1 KGHSH and CDR2 LQKENI. The chain is encoded by TRBV18 joined to TRBJ1-2; the D gene remains uncertain. Sample: peripheral blood. This receptor was identified in a woman between 65 and 79 years old with acute or convalescent COVID-19. The base sequence is TGTGCCAGCTCACTCATACTAGACCGGGATCCGGACTATGGCTACACCTTC. The encoded protein is CASSLILDRDPDYGYTF.